The 29 T cell receptor beta chains listed next were all sequenced from one sample in a study of cytomegalovirus exposure and HLA in healthy donors. The PCR contained 60 Vbeta and 13 Jbeta primers. Sequencing used immunoSEQ multiplex PCR; TCRdb keeps in-frame clones, though not all of them. The data hold approximately 170,000 clones, with about 80% observed a single time. Sequencing was done on a sample of PBMCs. The receptors stem from a woman aged 45-59 years in good health and CMV-seronegative.

With respect to this clone: The junction departs from the called germline gene at one end, perhaps through a read error. V and J are TRBV4-2 and TRBJ2-7; 11 bases match TRBD2. The germline V gene has CDR1 LGHNA and CDR2 YNFKEQ. The CDR3 runs to 20 residues. The CDR3 DNA follows: TGTGCCAGCAGCCCCCTTGGCGGAGTTAGCGGGGGGGCTTTGGGGTACGCGCAGTACTTC. Protein: CASSPLGGVSGGALGYAQYF.

The sample holds one count of this clone. The chain has TRBV7-6 and TRBJ2-7, with D possibly matching TRBD2 (5 bases). Trimming pared 0 bases from V and 6 bases from J, leaving 9 bases between. CDR3 size: 13 residues. Germline CDR1 and CDR2: SGHVS and FNYEAQ. The CDR3 region has the DNA TGTGCCAGCAGCTTAGCGGAGAGCGGCGAGCAGTACTTC. It translates to CASSLAESGEQYF.

Regarding this clone: Other DNA sequences in the same sample also yield this CDR3. The chain links TRBV14 to TRBJ1-2; unclear D gene. Germline lookup yields CDR1 SGHDN and CDR2 FVKESK. The CDR3 runs 13 residues. V lost 0 bases and J 4 bases, leaving 6 bases between the germline ends. This CDR3 is CASSQDRGYGYTF. The CDR3 nucleotides are TGTGCCAGCAGCCAAGATCGAGGCTATGGCTACACCTTC.

The chain carries TRBV6-5 and TRBJ1-2, with TRBD1 as a possible D gene (6 bases). Germline CDR1 and CDR2: MNHEY and SVGAGI. V was trimmed by 5 bases and J by 4 bases, leaving 17 bases between them. The CDR3 has 15 amino acids. The CDR3 protein is CASSQLLTGVYGYTF. The CDR3 nucleotides read TGTGCCAGCAGTCAGCTCCTGACAGGAGTCTATGGCTACACCTTC.

The chain combines TRBV7-9 with TRBJ2-2; D unclear. The CDR3 is 13 amino acids. V was shortened by 3 bases and J by 10 bases, with 12 bases between the two germline ends. Germline CDR1 reads SEHNR; CDR2 reads FQNEAQ (reference sequence). CDR3 sequence reads: CASSFSGREELFF. CDR3 nucleotides: TGTGCCAGCAGCTTTTCTGGTCGAGAGGAGCTGTTTTTT.

This clone was observed a handful of times. This chain joins TRBV6-1 and TRBJ1-1; D is ambiguous. Germline V gives CDR1 MNHNS, CDR2 SASEGT. V was trimmed by 5 bases and J by 1 base, leaving 5 bases between them. CDR3 length: 12 residues. The CDR3 DNA sequence: TGTGCCAGCAGTAAGAGGAACACTGAAGCTTTCTTT. It codes for CASSKRNTEAFF.

This clone was observed once. The chain uses TRBV6-6 and TRBJ2-3; no firm D call. CDR3 length: 15 amino acids. V dropped 6 bases and J dropped 0 bases, with 13 bases sitting between them. Germline CDR1 and CDR2: MNHNY and SVGAGI (reference sequence). The CDR3 spells CASSRPRTSTDTQYF. DNA of the CDR3: TGTGCCAGCAGCCGACCTAGAACTAGCACAGATACGCAGTATTTT.

Written as DNA, the CDR3 is TGTGCCAGCAGCTTACCCCTGGAGGACAGGTATTACGAGCAGTACTTC. Translating gives CASSLPLEDRYYEQYF. The V and J genes are TRBV7-2 and TRBJ2-7, with 7 bases that match TRBD1. The CDR3 contains 16 residues. J was trimmed by 4 bases and V by 2 bases; bases with no gene match: 11. Per germline, CDR1 SGHTA and CDR2 FQGNSA.

This clone has just one count. The CDR3 bases are TGCGCCAGCAGCCATCAGGTTCGGACTAGCGGGACAGATACGCAGTATTTT. Translated: CASSHQVRTSGTDTQYF. The chain employs TRBV4-1 and TRBJ2-3; 11 bases match TRBD2. The junction had 8 bases not matched to a gene; V was cut back by 3 bases and J by 3 bases. The CDR3 has 17 residues. CDR1 is MGHRA, CDR2 YSYEKL, per germline.

The chain joins TRBV2 to TRBJ2-2, with 11 bases lining up with TRBD2. V shed 2 bases, J shed 7 bases, and the junction held 12 bases outside the gene matches. The germline gives CDR1 SNHLY, CDR2 FYNNEI. CDR3 size: 18 residues. The CDR3 nucleotides read TGTGCCAGCAGTGAATTTACGACTAGCGGGGTTGGCGACGGGGAGCTGTTTTTT. Its translation: CASSEFTTSGVGDGELFF.

The chain uses TRBV7-9 and TRBJ2-3; 7 positions agree with TRBD2. Looked up from germline, CDR1 is SEHNR and CDR2 is FQNEAQ (reference sequence). The CDR3 is made up of 15 amino acids. The V and J ends lost 3 bases and 1 base, in that order; junction bases with no gene match: 4. CDR3 residues: CASSFSGWGTDTQYF. The CDR3 region has the DNA TGTGCCAGCAGCTTTAGCGGGTGGGGCACAGATACGCAGTATTTT.

The J gene is TRBJ2-6, the V gene TRBV21-1; TRBD1, the table's D call, was not compared with the DNA. TRBV21-1 is a documented pseudogene. The CDR3 is 19 residues long. DNA of the CDR3: TGTGCCAGCAGCCTCGTTGGGACAGGTAAGAGCTCTGGGGCCAACGTCCTGACTTTC. It translates to CASSLVGTGKSSGANVLTF.

This chain joins TRBV28 and TRBJ1-5, with 8 bases lining up with TRBD1. This CDR3 region has 14 residues. V was clipped by 5 bases and J by 2 bases; unmatched bases: 2. CDR1 is MDHEN and CDR2 is SYDVKM in the germline V gene. CDR3 amino acids: CASSPDRGNQPQHF. CDR3 bases: TGTGCCAGCAGTCCGGACAGGGGCAATCAGCCCCAGCATTTT.

This clone was seen a single time. The genes are TRBV21-1 and TRBJ2-1; the table's D call, TRBD2, was not checked against the DNA. TRBV21-1 is a pseudogene segment. The CDR3 is 16 amino acids. This chain's CDR3 is CASSKDGGVFIYEQFF. The CDR3 DNA is TGTGCCAGCAGCAAAGACGGGGGAGTTTTTATCTATGAGCAGTTCTTC.

The V call is TRBV7-8, the J call TRBJ2-5; D is possibly TRBD1 (5 bases). V was cut by 2 bases and J by 5 bases, with 9 bases left in between. The CDR3 totals 13 residues. CDR1 is SGHVS, CDR2 FQNEAQ, per germline. The CDR3 nucleotides are TGTGCCAGCAGCTTACGTCACAGGGAGACCCAGTACTTC. Its translation: CASSLRHRETQYF.

V and J are TRBV19 and TRBJ2-7; D might be TRBD2 (5 bases). Germline CDR1 and CDR2: LNHDA and SQIVND (reference sequence). The CDR3 sequence is 18 residues long. Trimming removed 5 bases from V and 0 bases from J, with 23 bases in between. The DNA for the CDR3 is TGTGCCAGTAGTCTAAACGCCCCCGGACGGGAAAGCTCCTACGAGCAGTACTTC. This encodes CASSLNAPGRESSYEQYF.

The chain links TRBV5-1 to TRBJ2-5; 9 bases are a match to TRBD1. Germline CDR1 SGHRS, CDR2 YFSETQ. V was clipped by 3 bases and J by 1 base; unmatched bases: 1. The CDR3 is 14 amino acids. The CDR3 DNA sequence: TGCGCCAGCAGCTGGGGACAGGGCCAAGAGACCCAGTACTTC. This encodes CASSWGQGQETQYF. The whole variable domain, remainder taken from reference TRBV5-1 and TRBJ2-5, is KAGVTQTPRYLIKTRGQQVTLSCSPISGHRSVSWYQQTPGQGLQFLFEYFSETQRNKGNFPGRFSGRQFSNSRSEMNVSTLELGDSALYLCASSWGQGQETQYFGPGTRLLVL.

This clone appeared a single time. The chain employs TRBV7-2 and TRBJ1-5; 7 bases line up with TRBD1. The CDR3 has 15 residues. Germline values: CDR1 SGHTA, CDR2 FQGNSA. V shed 1 base, J shed 7 bases, and the junction held 7 bases outside the gene matches. CDR3 sequence (DNA): TGTGCCAGCAGCTTAGGTAGAGACAGGGAACAGCCCCAGCATTTT. It yields the protein CASSLGRDREQPQHF. Supplemented by reference TRBV7-2 and TRBJ1-5, the full variable domain reads GAGVSQSPSNKVTEKGKDVELRCDPISGHTALYWYRQSLGQGLEFLIYFQGNSAPDKSGLPSDRFSAERTGGSVSTLTIQRTQQEDSAVYLCASSLGRDREQPQHFGDGTRLSIL.

Concerning this clone: A junction boundary mismatches the germline segment, possibly from a read error. The rearrangement uses TRBV28 and TRBJ1-4; the D gene is possibly TRBD1 (5 bases). The CDR3 has 13 amino acids. The germline gives CDR1 MDHEN, CDR2 SYDVKM. CDR3 coding DNA: TGTGCCAGCAGTTTATGGGTCAGGGAAAGACTGTTTTTT. It encodes CASSLWVRERLFF. The whole variable domain, remainder taken from reference TRBV28 and TRBJ1-4, is DVKVTQSSRYLVKRTGEKVFLECVQDMDHENMFWYRQDPGLGLRLIYFSYDVKMKEKGDIPEGYSVSREKKERFSLILESASTNQTSMYLCASSLWVRERLFFGSGTQLSVL.

The J gene is TRBJ1-1, the V gene TRBV4-1; D might be TRBD1 (5 bases). CDR3 size: 16 residues. Between the trimmed V and J ends, which lost 1 base and 0 bases, there was a span of 12 bases. Germline values: CDR1 MGHRA, CDR2 YSYEKL. The CDR3 DNA is TGCGCCAGCAGCCAAGGGATTGGGACTGTGAACACTGAAGCTTTCTTT. Its translation: CASSQGIGTVNTEAFF.

The chain couples TRBV19 to TRBJ2-1; 7 bases agree with TRBD1. Germline V lookup: CDR1 LNHDA, CDR2 SQIVND (reference sequence). This CDR3 is 14 amino acids long. With V trimmed by 4 bases and J by 4 bases, 4 bases remained unmatched. CDR3 amino acids: CASSTRQGYNEQFF. The CDR3 DNA reads as TGTGCCAGTAGTACAAGACAGGGATACAATGAGCAGTTCTTC. Full variable domain (rest looked up from reference TRBV19 and TRBJ2-1): DGGITQSPKYLFRKEGQNVTLSCEQNLNHDAMYWYRQDPGQGLRLIYYSQIVNDFQKGDIAEGYSVSREKKESFPLTVTSAQKNPTAFYLCASSTRQGYNEQFFGPGTRLTVL.

Comment on this clone: One end of the junction is discordant with germline, which a read error may explain. The chain carries TRBV2 and TRBJ2-2, with TRBD1 identical over 8 bases. Germline loops: CDR1 SNHLY, CDR2 FYNNEI. The CDR3 has 15 residues. The CDR3 sequence is CATGLRTGNNGELFF. CDR3 nucleotides: TGTGCCACCGGCCTACGGACAGGGAACAACGGGGAGCTGTTTTTT.

CDR3 sequence reads: CASSPLLAVITDTQYF. The CDR3 DNA reads as TGCGCCAGCAGCCCCCTCCTAGCGGTTATCACAGATACGCAGTATTTT. The chain carries TRBV4-3 and TRBJ2-3; 7 bases fit TRBD2. CDR1 and CDR2 (germline): LGHNA, YSLEER. The CDR3 has 16 amino acids. After removal of 4 bases from V and 2 bases from J, the junction contained 9 bases not matched to a gene.

This clone was seen only a few times. The chain carries TRBV2 and TRBJ2-7; 9 bases match TRBD2. From germline, CDR1 is SNHLY and CDR2 FYNNEI. V shed 7 bases and J 7 bases; nucleotides not matched to a gene: 14. The CDR3 loop spans 15 amino acids. The CDR3 sequence: CASTGNLAGWREQYF. Written as DNA, the CDR3 is TGTGCCAGCACCGGAAATCTAGCGGGATGGCGGGAGCAGTACTTC.

This chain links TRBV4-3 with TRBJ2-1, with 9 bases lining up with TRBD1. V was pared by 3 bases and J by 0 bases, with 6 bases of the junction left unmatched. Germline-derived CDR1 and CDR2 are LGHNA and YSLEER. The CDR3 has 17 amino acids. The CDR3 loop reads CASSQGTGTSSYNEQFF. Here the CDR3 DNA reads TGCGCCAGCAGCCAGGGGACAGGGACGAGCTCCTACAATGAGCAGTTCTTC.

The rearrangement links TRBV19 to TRBJ1-2; TRBD1 matches at 7 bases. CDR3 length equals 13 residues. The germline CDR1 and CDR2 sequences are LNHDA and SQIVND (reference sequence). The junction had 3 bases not matched to a gene; V was cut back by 2 bases and J by 6 bases. In DNA form, the CDR3 reads TGTGCCAGTAGTATACGACAGGGCGATGGCTACACCTTC. Its translation: CASSIRQGDGYTF.

The CDR3 sequence: CASSFLVQGAITDTQYF. As DNA, the CDR3 is TGTGCCAGCAGCTTTTTAGTACAGGGGGCGATTACAGATACGCAGTATTTT. The rearrangement joins TRBV5-8 to TRBJ2-3; 9 positions match TRBD1. The V and J ends lost 2 bases and 3 bases, in that order; junction bases with no gene match: 10. CDR1 and CDR2 from the germline V gene are SGHTS and YDEGEE. CDR3 length: 17 amino acids.

The genes are TRBV9 and TRBJ1-1; 9 bases agree with TRBD1. CDR1 and CDR2 from the germline V gene are SGDLS and YYNGEE. The V gene end was trimmed by 4 bases and the J gene end by 1 base; junction bases not matched to a gene: 5. This CDR3 comprises 15 residues. CDR3 loop: CASSSGQGRNTEAFF. The CDR3 DNA is TGTGCCAGCAGCTCGGGACAGGGACGGAACACTGAAGCTTTCTTT.

The chain has TRBV7-3 and TRBJ1-5; tentative D call: TRBD1 (5 bases). The V gene lost 4 bases and the J gene lost 3 bases, with 22 bases spanning the gap. Germline V CDR1 and CDR2: SGHTA, FQGTGA. CDR3 size: 18 residues. CDR3 residues: CASSYNGSREGDNQPQHF. The CDR3 nucleotides are TGTGCCAGCAGCTACAATGGGAGCAGGGAGGGTGACAATCAGCCCCAGCATTTT.